The 16 T cell receptor beta chains listed next were all sequenced from one sample in a study of blood T cell repertoires in COVID-19. Clones were sequenced by immunoSEQ multiplex PCR, and TCRdb holds only the in-frame ones, with some missing. The sample lists about 63,000 clones; 79% were seen once. Sequenced material: peripheral blood. The origin of the receptors is a human donor in a cohort sampled during active COVID-19.

The sample holds a few counts of this clone. The chain employs TRBV7-2 and TRBJ2-2; TRBD2 matches 11 bases. CDR1 is SGHTA and CDR2 is FQGNSA in the germline V gene. CDR3 length: 15 residues. The trim removed 1 base at V and 6 bases at J, leaving 1 base unmatched. CDR3 region: CASSLVLAGAGELFF. CDR3 nucleotides: TGTGCCAGCAGCTTAGTACTAGCGGGAGCCGGGGAGCTGTTTTTT. Combining the CDR3 with reference TRBV7-2 and TRBJ2-2 gives the whole variable domain GAGVSQSPSNKVTEKGKDVELRCDPISGHTALYWYRQSLGQGLEFLIYFQGNSAPDKSGLPSDRFSAERTGGSVSTLTIQRTQQEDSAVYLCASSLVLAGAGELFFGEGSRLTVL.

V is TRBV7-9 and J is TRBJ2-3; 7 bases fit TRBD2. V gave up 5 bases and J gave up 6 bases; unmatched junction bases: 11. Germline V CDR1 and CDR2: SEHNR, FQNEAQ (reference sequence). CDR3 length: 15 residues. Here the CDR3 reads CASSPAGGSSDTQYF. CDR3 nucleotide sequence: TGTGCCAGCAGCCCCGCGGGCGGGAGCTCGGATACGCAGTATTTT.

This chain joins TRBV9 and TRBJ2-2, with D possibly TRBD1 on 5 matching bases. The germline V gene encodes CDR1 SGDLS and CDR2 YYNGEE. The CDR3 runs to 15 residues. Trimming removed 0 bases at V and 8 bases at J, with 14 bases between. CDR3 residues: CASSVGRDSRGELFF. In DNA form, the CDR3 reads TGTGCCAGCAGCGTAGGCCGCGACAGCCGTGGGGAGCTGTTTTTT. Together with reference TRBV9 and TRBJ2-2, the CDR3 gives the full variable domain: DSGVTQTPKHLITATGQRVTLRCSPRSGDLSVYWYQQSLDQGLQFLIQYYNGEERAKGNILERFSAQQFPDLHSELNLSSLELGDSALYFCASSVGRDSRGELFFGEGSRLTVL.

In this sample, this clone turned up once. The chain is built from TRBV6-4 and TRBJ2-3; 9 nucleotides match TRBD2. Germline V gives CDR1 MRHNA, CDR2 SNTAGT. The V gene end was trimmed by 3 bases and the J gene end by 2 bases; junction bases not matched to a gene: 6. This CDR3 region has 16 residues. The CDR3 loop is CASSEHSGRPTDTQYF. The CDR3 nucleotides read TGTGCCAGCAGTGAGCATAGCGGGAGACCCACAGATACGCAGTATTTT.

The chain recombines TRBV10-3 with TRBJ1-3, with a possible D match to TRBD1 (6 bases). The V end was cut by 6 bases, the J end by 2 bases, with 11 bases between. This CDR3 is 14 amino acids long. Germline CDR1 is ENHRY and CDR2 is SYGVKD. This CDR3 is CAISRTEPGNTIYF. The CDR3 region has the DNA TGTGCCATCAGCCGGACAGAACCTGGAAACACCATATATTTT.

The CDR3: CASQDRDGYTF. CDR3 nucleotides: TGTGCCAGTCAAGACCGGGATGGCTACACCTTC. The gene calls are TRBV28 and TRBJ1-2; D is undetermined. This CDR3 is built from 11 residues. Germline V gene lookup returns CDR1 MDHEN and CDR2 SYDVKM. V was cut by 9 bases and J by 6 bases, with 11 bases left in between.

This clone was seen just once. V is TRBV19 and J is TRBJ2-7; 7 bases are shared with TRBD1. The junction had 12 bases not matched to a gene; V was cut back by 4 bases and J by 3 bases. The CDR3 runs to 16 residues. Germline V gene lookup returns CDR1 LNHDA and CDR2 SQIVND (reference sequence). The CDR3 DNA sequence: TGTGCCAGTAGTAGGATCGGGACAGCGAAAGTCTACGAGCAGTACTTC. Amino acid sequence: CASSRIGTAKVYEQYF. The variable domain in full, with the rest retrieved from reference TRBV19 and TRBJ2-7, is DGGITQSPKYLFRKEGQNVTLSCEQNLNHDAMYWYRQDPGQGLRLIYYSQIVNDFQKGDIAEGYSVSREKKESFPLTVTSAQKNPTAFYLCASSRIGTAKVYEQYFGPGTRLTVT.

The chain combines TRBV4-1 with TRBJ1-1; D gene ambiguous. The V and J ends lost 0 bases and 1 base respectively, with 6 bases between them. CDR3 length: 14 residues. In germline, CDR1 is MGHRA, CDR2 YSYEKL. The CDR3 is CASSQERPNTEAFF. The CDR3 DNA follows: TGCGCCAGCAGCCAAGAGCGGCCGAACACTGAAGCTTTCTTT.

This clone was seen only once. The rearrangement links TRBV7-9 to TRBJ2-3, with D possibly matching TRBD2 (6 bases). This CDR3 has 12 amino acids. Deletions cut 3 bases from V and 6 bases from J, with 7 bases between. Germline CDR1 reads SEHNR; CDR2 reads FQNEAQ (reference sequence). Written as DNA, the CDR3 is TGTGCCAGCAGCTTGGGGAGGGATACGCAGTATTTT. Amino acids: CASSLGRDTQYF.

The chain carries TRBV7-9 and TRBJ1-5, with D perhaps matching TRBD1 (6 bases). The V and J ends lost 5 bases and 10 bases respectively, with 12 bases between them. CDR1 SEHNR and CDR2 FQNEAQ come from the germline V gene (reference sequence). The CDR3 is 12 residues long. CDR3 DNA sequence: TGTGCCAGCAGCGTGACAGGTCGTCCCCAGCATTTT. It translates to CASSVTGRPQHF.

The V call is TRBV7-9, the J call TRBJ1-5; the match to TRBD1 covers 11 bases. The junction had 0 bases not matched to a gene; V was cut back by 5 bases and J by 6 bases. The CDR3 is 13 residues long. CDR1 and CDR2 from the germline V gene are SEHNR and FQNEAQ (reference sequence). In nucleotides, the CDR3 is TGTGCCAGCAGCGGGACAGGGGGTCAGCCCCAGCATTTT. This encodes CASSGTGGQPQHF.

V is TRBV5-5 and J is TRBJ1-5, with 8 bases identical to TRBD1. CDR3 length equals 16 residues. The trim removed 4 bases at V and 0 bases at J, leaving 6 bases unmatched. The germline V gene has CDR1 SGHKS and CDR2 YYEKEE (reference sequence). The DNA of the CDR3 is TGTGCCAGCAGCAGGACAGGGTCCAATAGCAATCAGCCCCAGCATTTT. Protein product: CASSRTGSNSNQPQHF.

The chain links TRBV29-1 to TRBJ2-5; perhaps TRBD1 as D (6 bases). The CDR3 is 13 residues long. Per germline, CDR1 SQVTM and CDR2 ANQGSEA. Between the trimmed V and J ends, which lost 5 bases and 5 bases, there was a span of 15 bases. CDR3 sequence reads: CSVRYRAVETQYF. The CDR3 DNA is TGCAGCGTTCGCTACAGGGCCGTGGAGACCCAGTACTTC.

The CDR3 region is CAIAPQAQVEQYF. DNA of the CDR3: TGTGCCATCGCCCCACAGGCCCAGGTCGAGCAGTACTTC. This chain links TRBV10-3 with TRBJ2-7; D is perhaps TRBD1 (5 bases). Germline loops: CDR1 ENHRY, CDR2 SYGVKD. V shed 8 bases and J shed 6 bases, with 17 bases lying between them. This CDR3 region has 13 residues.

The rearrangement links TRBV9 to TRBJ2-3; 14 bases agree with TRBD2. The germline gives CDR1 SGDLS, CDR2 YYNGEE. The V gene end was trimmed by 4 bases and the J gene end by 4 bases; junction bases not matched to a gene: 2. The CDR3 length is 15 residues. This chain's CDR3 is CASSPGLAGADTQYF. For the CDR3, the DNA is TGTGCCAGCAGCCCGGGACTAGCGGGAGCAGATACGCAGTATTTT.

This sequence joins TRBV9 and TRBJ1-5; possible D gene TRBD1, 5 bases. Trimming cost V 7 bases and J 7 bases, with 18 bases left between them. CDR1 and CDR2 (germline): SGDLS, YYNGEE. The CDR3 totals 14 residues. The CDR3 nucleotides read TGTGCCAGCGGGCGACACCCGGAGGGGCAGCCCCAGCATTTT. It specifies CASGRHPEGQPQHF.